These 30 T cell receptor beta chains were all obtained from the same sample, sequenced in a study of T cell changes during pregnancy in multiple sclerosis. Using immunoSEQ multiplex PCR, the repertoire was profiled, and TCRdb retains in-frame clones only, with some absent. The table has about 100,000 clones, more than 80% seen once. Sequencing was performed on peripheral blood, taken in the second trimester of pregnancy. The receptors originated from a female donor with multiple sclerosis, enrolled in a pregnancy study.

This clone was observed a single time. V is TRBV28 and J is TRBJ2-5, with TRBD2 as a possible D gene (6 bases). This CDR3 spans 12 amino acids. CDR1 MDHEN and CDR2 SYDVKM come from the germline V gene. Trimming stripped 8 bases from V and 5 bases from J, with 12 bases between. CDR3 sequence: CASRGTRETQYF. The CDR3 nucleotides are TGTGCCAGCCGGGGGACTCGGGAGACCCAGTACTTC.

V gene TRBV7-9 combines with J gene TRBJ1-1; tentative D call: TRBD1 (6 bases). V was cut by 5 bases and J by 1 base, with 20 bases left in between. The CDR3 is 17 amino acids. The germline CDR1 and CDR2 sequences are SEHNR and FQNEAQ (reference sequence). In DNA form, the CDR3 reads TGTGCCAGCAGCGAAACCAACAGGGTGATTTCGAACACTGAAGCTTTCTTT. It yields the protein CASSETNRVISNTEAFF.

The chain links TRBV30 to TRBJ1-5, with 9 bases aligning to TRBD1. After removal of 6 bases from V and 2 bases from J, the junction contained 11 bases not matched to a gene. The CDR3 totals 16 residues. Germline V gene data show CDR1 as GTSNPN and CDR2 as SVGIG (reference sequence). The CDR3 sequence is CACTGTGRLGNQPQHF. In DNA form, the CDR3 reads TGTGCCTGCACCGGGACAGGGAGATTAGGCAATCAGCCCCAGCATTTT.

As to this clone: The sample contains more than one DNA sequence encoding this CDR3. The V gene is TRBV5-1, the J gene TRBJ1-5; 8 bases are shared with TRBD1. The CDR3 covers 14 residues. V trimming: 3 bases; J trimming: 7 bases; junction bases outside the gene matches: 6. Per germline, CDR1 SGHRS and CDR2 YFSETQ. This CDR3 is CASSSGQGNQPQHF. The CDR3 coding sequence is TGCGCCAGCAGCTCCGGACAGGGAAACCAGCCCCAGCATTTT.

The chain employs TRBV19 and TRBJ1-6, with 7 nucleotides matching TRBD1. The CDR3 has 15 residues. Germline loops: CDR1 LNHDA, CDR2 SQIVND (reference sequence). V shed 5 bases and J 7 bases; nucleotides not matched to a gene: 8. This CDR3 is CASSATGVGNSPLHF. Written as DNA, the CDR3 is TGTGCCAGTAGTGCCACAGGGGTAGGGAATTCACCCCTCCACTTT.

The genes are TRBV7-9 and TRBJ2-2, with D perhaps TRBD2 (6 bases). Germline V gives CDR1 SEHNR, CDR2 FQNEAQ (reference sequence). V lost 5 bases, J lost 2 bases, and 12 bases lay in between. This CDR3 contains 15 residues. The CDR3 coding sequence is TGTGCCAGCAGCCTACCGGGACTTAACACCGGGGAGCTGTTTTTT. It codes for CASSLPGLNTGELFF.

The chain recombines TRBV4-1 with TRBJ2-5, with 7 bases identical to TRBD1. The CDR3 covers 17 residues. V dropped 0 bases and J dropped 5; count of bases not matched to a gene: 12. Looked up from germline, CDR1 is MGHRA and CDR2 is YSYEKL. DNA for the CDR3: TGCGCCAGCAGCCAAGAAAGAGTAGGGGGCCCATGGGAGACCCAGTACTTC. Translating it yields CASSQERVGGPWETQYF.

This CDR3 is CATRQGTGGLEEKLFF. CDR3 DNA: TGTGCCACCAGGCAGGGGACAGGGGGCTTGGAGGAAAAACTGTTTTTT. V usage is TRBV27 and J usage is TRBJ1-4; 12 bases align to TRBD1. V shed 10 bases, J shed 8 bases, and the junction held 14 bases outside the gene matches. The CDR3 extends over 16 amino acids. Germline CDR1 MNHEY, CDR2 SMNVEV (reference sequence).

This clone was found a few times. The chain links TRBV11-1 to TRBJ2-2; tentatively, D is TRBD2 (7 bases). The CDR3 has 13 residues. Trimming removed 6 bases from V and 7 bases from J, with 12 bases in between. The germline V gene encodes CDR1 SGHAT and CDR2 FQDESV (reference sequence). DNA for the CDR3: TGTGCCAGCAGTAGGGGGGGTTACGGGGAGCTGTTTTTT. Protein: CASSRGGYGELFF.

This chain connects TRBV19 to TRBJ1-2; D gene ambiguous. Trimming took 3 bases from V and 8 from J, leaving 19 bases between them. This CDR3 comprises 15 residues. Per the germline V gene, CDR1 is LNHDA and CDR2 is SQIVND (reference sequence). CDR3 in amino acids: CASSISQSNPEGYTF. For the CDR3, the DNA is TGTGCCAGTAGTATCAGTCAGAGCAACCCGGAGGGCTACACCTTC.

CDR3 sequence: CASSLTYERLAPGELFF. CDR3 nucleotides: TGTGCCAGCAGCTTAACCTACGAAAGACTAGCTCCCGGGGAGCTGTTTTTT. The V and J genes are TRBV7-3 and TRBJ2-2; TRBD2 matches at 7 bases. With 0 bases clipped from V and 6 bases from J, the junction kept 10 bases outside the gene matches. The CDR3 loop spans 17 amino acids. CDR1 is SGHTA and CDR2 is FQGTGA in the germline V gene.

This clone was detected a few times. V and J are TRBV30 and TRBJ1-2, with D perhaps TRBD1 (5 bases). V lost 4 bases and J 2 bases, leaving 11 bases between the germline ends. Germline CDR1 GTSNPN, CDR2 SVGIG (reference sequence). The CDR3 consists of 13 residues. The CDR3 DNA reads TGTGCCTGGACAGGGATATCAAACTATGGCTACACCTTC. It specifies CAWTGISNYGYTF.

This rearrangement joins TRBV28 to TRBJ1-2, with 7 bases identical to TRBD1. There are 13 residues in the CDR3. Germline V gene data show CDR1 as MDHEN and CDR2 as SYDVKM. J gave up 5 bases and V 8 bases, and 8 bases lay outside the gene matches. The CDR3 nucleotides are TGTGCCAGCCTTAGGACAGGCATATATGGCTACACCTTC. It specifies CASLRTGIYGYTF.

The chain carries TRBV11-2 and TRBJ2-1, with 9 bases that match TRBD2. The CDR3 runs 16 residues. The trim removed 6 bases at V and 1 base at J, leaving 7 bases unmatched. The V gene's germline CDR1 is SGHAT and CDR2 FQNNGV. The CDR3 nucleotides are TGTGCCAGCAGGAATCTAGCGGGGTCTTCCTACAATGAGCAGTTCTTC. Protein product: CASRNLAGSSYNEQFF.

This chain connects TRBV10-3 to TRBJ1-1; no clear D. CDR3 size: 13 residues. Per the germline V gene, CDR1 is ENHRY and CDR2 is SYGVKD. V was clipped by 0 bases and J by 5 bases, with 7 bases between them. The DNA of the CDR3 is TGTGCCATCAGTGAGTCCGTGAGTACTGAAGCTTTCTTT. It specifies CAISESVSTEAFF.

The chain links TRBV19 to TRBJ1-2, with D hard to call. The CDR3 spans 14 residues. Germline V CDR1 and CDR2: LNHDA, SQIVND (reference sequence). With 5 bases removed from V and 0 bases from J, the gap between germline ends came to 10 bases. CDR3 in amino acids: CASSPDYANYGYTF. In DNA form, the CDR3 reads TGTGCCAGTAGTCCTGACTACGCTAACTATGGCTACACCTTC. Full variable domain (rest looked up from reference TRBV19 and TRBJ1-2): DGGITQSPKYLFRKEGQNVTLSCEQNLNHDAMYWYRQDPGQGLRLIYYSQIVNDFQKGDIAEGYSVSREKKESFPLTVTSAQKNPTAFYLCASSPDYANYGYTFGSGTRLTVV.

This sequence joins TRBV9 and TRBJ2-7; a possible D gene is TRBD1 (5 bases). Between the trimmed V and J ends, which lost 3 bases and 4 bases, there was a span of 8 bases. Per germline, CDR1 SGDLS and CDR2 YYNGEE. The CDR3 is 12 amino acids. The CDR3 DNA reads TGTGCCAGCAGCGCCACAGGTTACGAGCAGTACTTC. Translating gives CASSATGYEQYF.

The gene calls are TRBV7-2 and TRBJ2-2; TRBD2 matches at 7 bases. Germline V gives CDR1 SGHTA, CDR2 FQGNSA. The J segment lost 6 bases and the V segment lost 2 bases, leaving 6 bases of the junction unmatched. This CDR3 spans 15 amino acids. This CDR3 is CASSLSGGGSGELFF. The CDR3 region has the DNA TGTGCCAGCAGCTTATCAGGCGGGGGTTCCGGGGAGCTGTTTTTT.

The V gene is TRBV5-4, the J gene TRBJ1-6, with a tentative D call TRBD1 (5 bases). In germline, CDR1 is SGHNT, CDR2 YYREEE (reference sequence). Deletions cut 4 bases from V and 7 bases from J, with 18 bases between. The CDR3 is made up of 16 amino acids. The chain's CDR3 is CASSPGGERGNSPLHF. The CDR3 DNA follows: TGTGCCAGCAGCCCCGGGGGGGAGAGAGGGAATTCACCCCTCCACTTT.

The rearrangement links TRBV10-3 to TRBJ1-6; D is possibly TRBD1 (6 bases). V was cut by 3 bases and J by 7 bases, with 13 bases left in between. Germline V gene sequence: CDR1 ENHRY, CDR2 SYGVKD. This CDR3 is built from 15 residues. CDR3 DNA sequence: TGTGCCATCAGTGATAGGGGGATTGAGAATTCACCCCTCCACTTT. Translation gives CAISDRGIENSPLHF.

The chain uses TRBV28 and TRBJ1-5; 8 bases are a match to TRBD1. Germline V CDR1 and CDR2: MDHEN, SYDVKM. V trimming: 4 bases; J trimming: 5 bases; junction bases outside the gene matches: 7. The CDR3 has 15 residues. CDR3 nucleotides: TGTGCCAGCAGTTCTGGACAGGGTCGGGATCAGCCCCAGCATTTT. It translates to CASSSGQGRDQPQHF.

The CDR3 DNA is TGTGCCAGCAGCGACTATGGGACTAGCGGGACCCCCTACAATGAGCAGTTCTTC. This encodes CASSDYGTSGTPYNEQFF. This chain joins TRBV9 and TRBJ2-1, with 13 bases matching TRBD2. The CDR3 runs to 18 residues. Looked up from germline, CDR1 is SGDLS and CDR2 is YYNGEE. After removal of 3 bases from V and 2 bases from J, the junction contained 8 bases not matched to a gene.

The V and J genes are TRBV11-2 and TRBJ2-7; 7 bases align to TRBD2. The germline V gene has CDR1 SGHAT and CDR2 FQNNGV. This CDR3 region has 14 residues. The V segment lost 0 bases and the J segment 4 bases; nucleotides outside the gene matches: 3. DNA for the CDR3: TGTGCCAGCAGCTTAGAGGGGGGGGGTTACGAGCAGTACTTC. It specifies CASSLEGGGYEQYF.

V and J are TRBV19 and TRBJ1-4, with D maybe TRBD1 (5 bases). V lost 3 bases to trimming and J lost 8 bases, with 10 bases between them. The CDR3 runs to 13 residues. CDR1 and CDR2 from the germline V gene are LNHDA and SQIVND (reference sequence). The CDR3 sequence: CASSIGAGEKLFF. The CDR3 bases are TGTGCCAGTAGTATTGGCGCAGGGGAAAAACTGTTTTTT.

This chain connects TRBV15 to TRBJ2-1; no firm D call. The V gene lost 3 bases and the J gene lost 5 bases, with 23 bases spanning the gap. Germline V gene lookup returns CDR1 LNHNV and CDR2 YYDKDF (reference sequence). The CDR3 extends over 18 amino acids. The CDR3 spells CATSRVGTKFQPHNEQFF. CDR3 nucleotide sequence: TGTGCCACCAGCAGGGTCGGTACTAAATTTCAACCCCACAATGAGCAGTTCTTC.

The chain recombines TRBV5-6 with TRBJ2-1, with 12 bases aligning to TRBD2. The CDR3 sequence is 16 residues long. Germline V gene data show CDR1 as SGHDT and CDR2 as YYEEEE. Trimming took 0 bases from V and 5 from J; bases not matched to a gene: 3. CDR3 sequence reads: CASSLAGLAGHNEQFF. The CDR3 DNA follows: TGTGCCAGCAGCTTGGCAGGACTAGCGGGACACAATGAGCAGTTCTTC.

The chain carries TRBV29-1 and TRBJ2-1; possibly TRBD2 for D (5 bases). V lost 3 bases, J lost 0 bases, and 21 bases lay in between. The germline CDR1 and CDR2 sequences are SQVTM and ANQGSEA. The CDR3 has 18 amino acids. This CDR3 is CSVEFQHRKGSSYNEQFF. The CDR3 region has the DNA TGCAGCGTTGAGTTCCAACATAGAAAAGGGAGCTCCTACAATGAGCAGTTCTTC.

The rearrangement joins TRBV27 to TRBJ1-2; D gene ambiguous. The length of the CDR3 is 15 residues. The ends were cut back, 7 bases at V and 0 bases at J, with 15 bases in the middle. Germline V gene lookup returns CDR1 MNHEY and CDR2 SMNVEV (reference sequence). This CDR3 reads CASMGPNPSNYGYTF. As DNA, the CDR3 is TGTGCCAGCATGGGCCCAAACCCATCTAACTATGGCTACACCTTC.

The rearrangement joins TRBV19 to TRBJ2-5; the match to TRBD2 covers 10 bases. This CDR3 comprises 16 residues. V lost 3 bases and J lost 4; bases outside the gene matches: 8. Germline V gene data show CDR1 as LNHDA and CDR2 as SQIVND (reference sequence). The CDR3 DNA reads TGTGCCAGTAGTATGGGATCTAGCGGGAGAGGAGAGACCCAGTACTTC. This gives the protein CASSMGSSGRGETQYF.

The chain combines TRBV5-6 with TRBJ1-4; the D is unclear. The CDR3 length is 16 residues. Germline values: CDR1 SGHDT, CDR2 YYEEEE. V was cut by 1 base and J by 8 bases, with 18 bases left in between. Written as DNA, the CDR3 is TGTGCCAGCAGCTTGTTTCAGGCGGGGAGCAACGAAAAACTGTTTTTT. Translation gives CASSLFQAGSNEKLFF.